This TCR beta chain emerged from a study of graft-versus-host responses after intestinal transplantation. For the study at large: Transplants given to recipients were multivisceral, liver-intestinal, or isolated intestinal. Anti-thymocyte globulin induction, then tacrolimus and steroids for approximately 3 years, went to all recipients. Regarding the study as a whole: GvH clones surfaced in recipient marrow, some emerging earlier in ileum or blood.

The CDR3 consists of 18 residues. Germline CDR1 reads SEHNR; CDR2 reads FQNEAQ (reference sequence). V gave up 1 base and J gave up 1 base, with 18 bases separating them. The repertoire was sequenced with immunoSEQ multiplex PCR; TCRdb's copy has only in-frame clones and lacks some. The sample lists around 7,100 clones, 55% to 70% occurring once. The authors processed graft tissue to release intraepithelial and lamina propria lymphocytes. Details on this clone: Its antigen remains unidentified.

This receptor was identified in a human patient who received an intestinal transplant, so some T cells may come from the graft donor. V gene TRBV7-9 combines with J gene TRBJ2-3; D might be TRBD2 (6 bases). Source: ileum tissue, taken about 32 weeks after intestinal transplantation. CDR3 sequence reads: CASSLGRFGGQGTDTQYF. DNA for the CDR3: TGTGCCAGCAGCTTAGGCCGCTTTGGAGGGCAGGGCACAGATACGCAGTATTTT.